This TCR beta chain comes out of a study of vaccination effects on CD4 cells after COVID-19. This clone was detected a few times. What it binds is not known. Under the ViraFEST assay, PBMC were stimulated with viral peptide pools so that antigen-specific CD4+ T cells expanded. Sequencing was performed afterwards. Culturing for around eleven days preceded CD4+ T cell isolation. The vaccine recipients had no prior SARS-CoV-2 infection, with negative nucleocapsid antibodies. This table comes from immunoSEQ multiplex PCR, and its TCRdb copy is limited to in-frame clones, with some not included. Here the sample spans around 23,000 clones, about 74% being singletons. Germline V gene lookup returns CDR1 LGHNT and CDR2 FRNRAP. Trimming at V came to 0 bases and at J to 7 bases, leaving 4 bases not matched to a gene. The CDR3 covers 15 residues.

The starting material was CD4+ T cells from PBMCs cultured with HCoV-NL63 spike peptides, obtained before COVID-19 vaccination. The chain is built from TRBV12-5 and TRBJ2-1; 9 bases are shared with TRBD2. This clonotype was obtained from a human donor who received a COVID-19 vaccine. As DNA, the CDR3 is TGTGCTAGTGGTTTGGTATCTAGCGGGATAAATGAGCAGTTCTTC. This gives the protein CASGLVSSGINEQFF.